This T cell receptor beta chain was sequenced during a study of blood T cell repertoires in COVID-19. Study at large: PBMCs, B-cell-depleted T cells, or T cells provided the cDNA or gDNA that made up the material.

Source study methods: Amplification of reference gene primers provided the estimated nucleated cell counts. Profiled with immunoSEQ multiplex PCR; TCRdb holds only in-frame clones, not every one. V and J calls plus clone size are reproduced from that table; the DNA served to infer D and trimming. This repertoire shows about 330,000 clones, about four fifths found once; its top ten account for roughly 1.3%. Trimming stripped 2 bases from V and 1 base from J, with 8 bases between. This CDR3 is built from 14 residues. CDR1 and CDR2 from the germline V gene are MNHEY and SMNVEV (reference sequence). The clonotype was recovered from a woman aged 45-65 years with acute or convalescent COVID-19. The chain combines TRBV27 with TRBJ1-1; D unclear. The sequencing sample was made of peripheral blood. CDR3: CASSLAGRNTEAFF. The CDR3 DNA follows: TGTGCCAGCAGTTTAGCGGGGAGGAACACTGAAGCTTTCTTT.